This T cell receptor beta chain was retrieved from a study of regulatory T cells in long-lasting Graves disease. Indicated time point: newly diagnosed GD, antithyroid drugs for less than 3 months. RNA from PBMCs was the source of the TCR library. The J segment lost 7 bases and the V segment lost 1 base, leaving 9 bases of the junction unmatched. The germline V gene has CDR1 DFQATT and CDR2 SNEGSKA (reference sequence). This CDR3 has 16 amino acids. Study results and limitations: Lower TCR diversity was seen in persistent Graves' patients than in newly diagnosed ones.

A word on this clonotype: No antigen is known for it.

Investigators prepared the TCR beta libraries by applying iRepertoire HTBI primers and Arm-PCR of CDR3 regions. TCRdb ran MiXCR on the multiplex PCR reads and lists one entry per CDR3 protein. Altogether around 450,000 distinct CDR3 sequences are present, about 17% being singletons, with the ten largest covering 9% to 15%. This sample also appeared in a second study, on T cells in Graves' hyperthyroidism and ophthalmopathy.

The chain is built from TRBV20-1 and TRBJ2-1; 11 bases fit TRBD2. The sample was peripheral blood mononuclear cells (PBMCs), taken at new diagnosis, from a patient treated with antithyroid drugs. This receptor was obtained from a man aged 40-49 years with Graves disease. This chain's CDR3 is CSARVAGGPMGNEQFF. The CDR3 nucleotides read TGCAGTGCTAGAGTAGCGGGAGGGCCTATGGGAAATGAGCAGTTCTTC.